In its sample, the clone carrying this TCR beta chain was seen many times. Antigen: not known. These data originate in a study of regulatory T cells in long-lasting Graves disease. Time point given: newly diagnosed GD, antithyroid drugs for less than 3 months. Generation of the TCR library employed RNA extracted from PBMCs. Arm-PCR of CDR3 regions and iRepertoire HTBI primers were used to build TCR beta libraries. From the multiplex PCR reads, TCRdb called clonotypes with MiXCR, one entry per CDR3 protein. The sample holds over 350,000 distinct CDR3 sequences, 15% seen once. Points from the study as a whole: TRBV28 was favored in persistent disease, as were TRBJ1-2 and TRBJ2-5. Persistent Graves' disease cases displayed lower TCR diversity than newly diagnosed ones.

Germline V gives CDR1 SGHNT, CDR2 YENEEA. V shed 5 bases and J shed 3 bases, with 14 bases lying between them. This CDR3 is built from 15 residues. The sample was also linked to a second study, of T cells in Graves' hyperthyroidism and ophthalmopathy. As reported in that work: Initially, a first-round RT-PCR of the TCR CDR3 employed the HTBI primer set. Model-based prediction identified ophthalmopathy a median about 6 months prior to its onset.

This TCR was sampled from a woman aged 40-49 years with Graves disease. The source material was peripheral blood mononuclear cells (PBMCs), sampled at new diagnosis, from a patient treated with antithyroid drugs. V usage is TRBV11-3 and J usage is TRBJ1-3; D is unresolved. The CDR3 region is CASSTRQSNGNTIYF. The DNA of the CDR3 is TGTGCCAGCAGCACCCGGCAGTCTAATGGAAACACCATATATTTT.